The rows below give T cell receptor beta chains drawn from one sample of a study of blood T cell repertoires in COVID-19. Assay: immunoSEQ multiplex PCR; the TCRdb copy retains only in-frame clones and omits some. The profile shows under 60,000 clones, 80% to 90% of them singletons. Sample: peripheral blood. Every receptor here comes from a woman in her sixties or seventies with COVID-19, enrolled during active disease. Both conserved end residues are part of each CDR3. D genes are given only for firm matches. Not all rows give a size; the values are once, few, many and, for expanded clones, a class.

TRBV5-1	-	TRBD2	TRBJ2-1	CASSKLASSSYNEQFF	TGCGCCAGCAGCAAACTAGCGTCGAGCTCCTACAATGAGCAGTTCTTC
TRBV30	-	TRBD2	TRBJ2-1	CAWRVAGGLQTQFF	TGTGCCTGGAGAGTAGCGGGAGGGCTACAGACGCAGTTCTTC
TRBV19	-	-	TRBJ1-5	CASTQYSGGQPQHF	TGTGCCAGTACCCAGTATAGCGGGGGCCAGCCCCAGCATTTT
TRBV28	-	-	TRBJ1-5	CASRQTAGDCQPQHF	TGTGCCAGCAGGCAAACTGCAGGGGATTGTCAGCCCCAGCATTTT
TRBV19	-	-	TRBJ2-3	CASSIALSPQTQYF	TGTGCCAGTAGTATAGCCCTTTCTCCCCAGACGCAGTATTTT
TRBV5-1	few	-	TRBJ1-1	CASKGEEANTEAFF	TGCGCCAGCAAGGGGGAAGAAGCGAACACTGAAGCTTTCTTT
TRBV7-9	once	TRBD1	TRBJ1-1	CASSRDRGFVAFF	TGTGCCAGCAGCCGAGACAGGGGGTTTGTAGCTTTCTTT
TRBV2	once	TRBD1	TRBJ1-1	CASRDRRTGGRGAFF	TGTGCCAGCAGGGACCGGCGGACAGGGGGCCGTGGAGCTTTCTTT
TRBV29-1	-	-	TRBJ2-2	CSVDAGPNTGELFF	TGCAGCGTTGATGCGGGACCGAACACCGGGGAGCTGTTTTTT
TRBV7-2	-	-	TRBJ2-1	CASSYDTGQYNEQFF	TGTGCCAGCAGCTATGATACAGGGCAATACAATGAGCAGTTCTTC
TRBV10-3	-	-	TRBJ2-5	CAISGVAETQYF	TGTGCCATCAGTGGGGTAGCGGAGACCCAGTACTTC
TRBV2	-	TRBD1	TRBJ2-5	CASSELGQGKETQYF	TGTGCCAGCAGTGAACTAGGACAGGGGAAAGAGACCCAGTACTTC
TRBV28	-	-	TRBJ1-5	CASSLPGGSNQPQHF	TGTGCCAGCAGTTTGCCGGGGGGTAGCAATCAGCCCCAGCATTTT
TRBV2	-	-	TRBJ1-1	CASTIQGNTEAFF	TGTGCCAGCACGATACAGGGAAACACTGAAGCTTTCTTT
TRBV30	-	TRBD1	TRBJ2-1	CAWSGTGGHNEQFF	TGTGCCTGGAGTGGGACAGGGGGCCACAATGAGCAGTTCTTC
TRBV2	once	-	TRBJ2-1	CASKVEGTYNEQFF	TGTGCCAGCAAGGTAGAGGGCACCTACAATGAGCAGTTCTTC
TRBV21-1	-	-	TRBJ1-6	CASSNCRGAAVHSPLHF	TGTGCCAGCAGCAATTGTCGTGGGGCAGCCGTCCATTCACCCCTCCACTTT
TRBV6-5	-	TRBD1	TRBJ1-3	CASRETGGIGNTIYF	TGTGCCAGCAGGGAGACAGGGGGGATCGGAAACACCATATATTTT
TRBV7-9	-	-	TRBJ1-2	CASLDTGSNYGYTF	TGTGCCAGCCTCGACACAGGCTCTAACTATGGCTACACCTTC
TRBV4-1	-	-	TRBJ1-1	CASSYRTVNTEAFF	TGCGCCAGCAGCTACAGGACGGTGAACACTGAAGCTTTCTTT
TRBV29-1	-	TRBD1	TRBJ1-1	CSATDRDSFIGGMNTEAFF	TGCAGCGCGACTGACCGGGACAGCTTTATTGGCGGTATGAACACTGAAGCTTTCTTT
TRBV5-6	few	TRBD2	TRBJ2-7	CASSYKTSEFYEQYF	TGTGCCAGCAGCTATAAGACTAGCGAGTTTTACGAGCAGTACTTC
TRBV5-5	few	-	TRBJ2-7	CASSRDLTGGNEQYF	TGTGCCAGCAGCAGGGACCTGACCGGGGGAAACGAGCAGTACTTC
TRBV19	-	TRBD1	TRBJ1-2	CASTAPGQLAGYTF	TGTGCCAGTACCGCCCCGGGACAGCTGGCTGGCTACACCTTC
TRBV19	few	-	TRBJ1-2	CASRNGGAGGGYTF	TGTGCCAGTCGAAATGGGGGGGCTGGCGGTGGCTACACCTTC
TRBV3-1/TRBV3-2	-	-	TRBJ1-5	CASSQGRARNQPQHF	TGTGCCAGCAGCCAAGGGAGGGCCCGTAATCAGCCCCAGCATTTT
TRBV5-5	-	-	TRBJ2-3	CASSLSTPGIADTQYF	TGTGCCAGCAGCTTGAGTACTCCGGGGATTGCGGATACGCAGTATTTT
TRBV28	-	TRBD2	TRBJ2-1	CASIKRGLAAYNEQFF	TGTGCCAGCATCAAACGTGGGCTAGCGGCCTACAATGAGCAGTTCTTC
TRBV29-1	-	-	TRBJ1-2	CSVVEYGADGYTF	TGCAGCGTTGTGGAGTACGGAGCAGATGGCTACACCTTC
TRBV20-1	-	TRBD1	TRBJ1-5	CSASNPGQGNQPQHF	TGCAGTGCTAGTAATCCGGGACAGGGCAATCAGCCCCAGCATTTT
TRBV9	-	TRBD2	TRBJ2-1	CASSSRTSGKPSSYNEQFF	TGTGCCAGCAGCTCTAGGACTAGCGGGAAACCGAGCTCCTACAATGAGCAGTTCTTC
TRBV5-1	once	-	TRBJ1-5	CASSPLGGSNQPQHF	TGCGCCAGCAGTCCCCTAGGGGGAAGCAATCAGCCCCAGCATTTT
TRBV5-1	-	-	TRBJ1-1	CASSLAFRGTLNTEAFF	TGCGCCAGCAGCTTGGCCTTTAGGGGCACTTTGAACACTGAAGCTTTCTTT
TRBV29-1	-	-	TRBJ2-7	CSVEDEPYEQYF	TGCAGCGTTGAAGATGAGCCGTACGAGCAGTACTTC
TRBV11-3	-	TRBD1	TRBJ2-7	CASSPGGQGTYEQYF	TGTGCCAGCAGCCCCGGCGGACAGGGGACCTACGAGCAGTACTTC
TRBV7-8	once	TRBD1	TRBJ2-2	CASSWDRGRSGELFF	TGTGCCAGCAGCTGGGACAGGGGGCGGTCCGGGGAGCTGTTTTTT
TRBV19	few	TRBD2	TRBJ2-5	CASSIRLAGARGQETQYF	TGTGCCAGTAGTATTCGGCTAGCGGGAGCCCGGGGCCAAGAGACCCAGTACTTC
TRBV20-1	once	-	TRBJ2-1	CSASWISQGAGINEQFF	TGCAGTGCTAGTTGGATCTCTCAGGGCGCAGGAATTAATGAGCAGTTCTTC
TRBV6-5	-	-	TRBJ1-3	CASSPPQDRGNTIYF	TGTGCCAGCAGTCCACCTCAGGACAGAGGAAACACCATATATTTT
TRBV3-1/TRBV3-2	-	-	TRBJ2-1	CASSQVREQFF	TGTGCCAGCAGCCAAGTGCGGGAGCAGTTCTTC
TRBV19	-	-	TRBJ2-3	CASSVLAGTQYF	TGTGCCAGTTCCGTCCTCGCCGGTACGCAGTATTTT
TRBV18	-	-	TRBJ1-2	CASSLNRDTTRDGYTF	TGTGCCAGCTCACTCAACCGGGACACCACTCGGGATGGCTACACCTTC
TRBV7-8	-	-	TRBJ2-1	CASSLGGDFYEQFF	TGTGCCAGCAGCTTAGGGGGGGATTTCTATGAGCAGTTCTTC
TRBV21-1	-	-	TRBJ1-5	CASSKGAGSNQPQHF	TGTGCCAGCAGCAAAGGGGCGGGTAGCAATCAGCCCCAGCATTTT
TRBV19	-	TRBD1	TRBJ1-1	CATQWGQGARTEAFF	TGTGCCACCCAGTGGGGACAGGGGGCGCGCACTGAAGCTTTCTTT
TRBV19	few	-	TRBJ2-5	CASRALGGFGTQYF	TGTGCCAGTAGGGCCCTTGGGGGGTTCGGGACCCAGTACTTC
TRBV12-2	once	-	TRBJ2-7	CASRLYFYEQYF	TGTGCAAGTCGCTTATACTTCTACGAGCAGTACTTC
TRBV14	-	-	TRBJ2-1	CASSPSVSALNEQFF	TGTGCCAGCAGCCCTTCGGTCAGCGCGTTGAATGAGCAGTTCTTC
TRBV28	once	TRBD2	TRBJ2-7	CASTPRARGSGTYEQYF	TGTGCCAGCACGCCCCGAGCTAGGGGTAGCGGGACCTACGAGCAGTACTTC
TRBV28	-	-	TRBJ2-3	CASSLGRGTDTQYF	TGTGCCAGCAGTCTCGGGCGGGGCACAGATACGCAGTATTTT
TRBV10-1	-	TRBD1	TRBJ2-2	CATGQGMTGELFF	TGCGCCACCGGACAGGGGATGACCGGGGAGCTGTTTTTT
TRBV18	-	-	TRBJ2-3	CASSLGPSGTDTQYF	TGTGCCAGCTCACTGGGGCCCAGCGGCACAGATACGCAGTATTTT
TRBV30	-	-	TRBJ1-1	CAWRYELSAEAFF	TGTGCCTGGAGATACGAACTTTCGGCTGAAGCTTTCTTT
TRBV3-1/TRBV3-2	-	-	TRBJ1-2	CASSQERDKRYYGYTF	TGTGCCAGCAGCCAAGAAAGGGACAAAAGGTACTATGGCTACACCTTC
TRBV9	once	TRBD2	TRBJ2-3	CASSFSRERETADTQYF	TGTGCCAGCAGCTTCAGTCGGGAGCGGGAGACAGCAGATACGCAGTATTTT
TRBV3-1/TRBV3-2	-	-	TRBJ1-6	CASRLTTGSPLHF	TGTGCCAGCAGACTTACTACGGGGTCACCCCTCCACTTT
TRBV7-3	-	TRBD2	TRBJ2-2	CASSLPAGVPGELFF	TGTGCCAGCAGCTTACCCGCGGGAGTCCCCGGGGAGCTGTTTTTT
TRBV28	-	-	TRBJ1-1	CASSRISEEENTEAFF	TGTGCCAGCAGCCGAATTTCGGAAGAGGAGAACACTGAAGCTTTCTTT